This entry concerns a single T cell receptor (beta chain). Its antigen is currently unknown. The data are from a study of cytomegalovirus exposure and HLA in healthy donors. The overall study: When 398 donors were genotyped, 80% to 90% of them were found to fall in the Caucasian-associated ancestry cluster.

13 Jbeta primers and 60 Vbeta primers were used for the PCR. The table came from immunoSEQ multiplex PCR; TCRdb's copy has only in-frame clones and leaves some out. The table lists about 140,000 clones, approximately 70% of them singletons. CDR1 SGHNT and CDR2 YYREEE come from the germline V gene (reference sequence). V was clipped by 4 bases and J by 7 bases; unmatched bases: 8. This CDR3 has 13 amino acids. Study-level results: Sequencing had likely introduced a cluster of highly shared sequence variants as an artifact.

This chain links TRBV5-4 with TRBJ2-7, with TRBD1 identical over 7 bases. Sequences were obtained from PBMCs. This clonotype originated in an older woman in good health and CMV-seronegative. CDR3 nucleotide sequence: TGTGCCAGCAGCCCGGGACAGCTGGGGGAGCAGTACTTC. This sequence encodes CASSPGQLGEQYF.